Here is one T cell receptor beta chain with its context. The antigen is undetermined. The record originates from a study of OX40 agonist ivuxolimab in advanced cancers. Study-level information: Patients with hepatocellular carcinoma, melanoma, renal cell or head and neck cancer made up the dose-escalation patients. Whole-study findings and limits: Partial responders receiving 0.1-3.0 mg/kg showed among the lowest clonal expansion. Some patients without response likewise showed low normalized clonal expansion.

Germline V gene lookup returns CDR1 SGHAT and CDR2 FQNNGV. V shed 5 bases and J 5 bases; nucleotides not matched to a gene: 10. CDR3 length equals 17 residues. The assay was immunoSEQ multiplex PCR, and TCRdb's table has in-frame clones only and misses some. The sample carries some 10,000 clones, around 79% recorded once. Enrollment shut out patients with autoimmune disease history or systemic immunosuppression. The origin of this receptor is an adult with an advanced solid tumor such as melanoma, head and neck, liver or kidney cancer. Sequencing was performed on CD4+ or CD8+ T cells sorted from blood, taken in a trial of the OX40 agonist ivuxolimab. V gene TRBV11-2 combines with J gene TRBJ1-4, with TRBD1 matching over 11 bases. CDR3 DNA sequence: TGTGCCAGCAGCCCCCGGACAGGGGGCGCGTCAAATGAAAAACTGTTTTTT. Translating it yields CASSPRTGGASNEKLFF.